This T cell receptor (beta chain) emerged from a study of cytomegalovirus exposure and HLA in healthy donors. General observations from the study: In an earlier analysis, about 87% or about 30%: the productive usage of most TCR beta V segments. With DRB1 most and HLA-C fewest, TCR association rates differed between HLA loci in a later analysis.

Details on this clone: Its antigen remains unidentified.

It was with 60 Vbeta and 13 Jbeta primers that the PCR ran. Assay used: immunoSEQ multiplex PCR; TCRdb lists only in-frame clones, some missing. Of about 140,000 clones in the sample, approximately 80% were seen once. J gave up 3 bases and V 1 base, and 4 bases lay outside the gene matches. The germline V gene encodes CDR1 MGHRA and CDR2 YSYEKL. This CDR3 region has 15 residues. J is TRBJ2-3 and V is TRBV4-1, with 7 nucleotides matching TRBD2. Sequencing was carried out using PBMCs. The sequence derives from a male donor in good health and CMV-seronegative. This CDR3 reads CASSQAAGQTDTQYF. The CDR3 region has the DNA TGCGCCAGCAGCCAAGCAGCGGGGCAGACAGATACGCAGTATTTT.